The present T cell receptor beta chain was sequenced within a study of blood T cells in healthy people across ages. Study findings and constraints: Age brought a roughly linear fall in TCR beta diversity measured per million T cells.

CDR3 length: 14 residues. The V gene's germline CDR1 is MNHEY and CDR2 SVGAGI. On this clonotype itself: Its antigen is still unknown. At one of its ends the junction is not consistent with the germline gene, which may arise from a read error.

Sample-barcoded 5' priming and a J-beta primer mix drove a second PCR of 7 to 11 cycles. A single record per CDR3 protein comes from TCRdb applying MiXCR to the 5' RACE reads. Altogether roughly 2 million distinct CDR3 sequences are present, 49% being singletons, with the ten largest covering 2.1%. The chain uses TRBV6-5 and TRBJ2-5; TRBD1 aligns across 11 bases. This receptor was taken from a woman aged 40 to 49 in good health. Sequencing was carried out using blood. CDR3 protein: CTSRGQGAQETQYF. As DNA, the CDR3 is TGTACCAGCAGAGGACAGGGGGCCCAAGAGACCCAGTACTTC.